A single sample gave rise to the 12 T cell receptor beta chains below, sequenced in a study of cytomegalovirus exposure and HLA in healthy donors. Vbeta (60) and Jbeta (13) primers were used in the PCR. The data were produced by immunoSEQ multiplex PCR, yet TCRdb's version contains in-frame clones alone and is incomplete. This sample has around 170,000 clones, with more than 80% found just once. Specimen: PBMCs. These receptors all come from a woman in her forties or fifties in good health and CMV-seropositive.

This clone was seen only a few times. CDR3 loop: CAIQPTGGVNSPLHF. The CDR3 region has the DNA TGTGCCATCCAGCCGACGGGGGGGGTTAATTCACCCCTCCACTTT. The chain uses TRBV28 and TRBJ1-6; a possible D gene is TRBD1 (5 bases). The V end was cut by 10 bases, the J end by 6 bases, with 19 bases between. Looked up from germline, CDR1 is MDHEN and CDR2 is SYDVKM. The CDR3 extends over 15 amino acids.

V usage is TRBV5-8 and J usage is TRBJ2-3, with D perhaps TRBD2 (6 bases). The germline gives CDR1 SGHTS, CDR2 YDEGEE. The CDR3 has 16 amino acids. Trimming removed 0 bases at V and 1 base at J, with 12 bases between. DNA for the CDR3: TGTGCCAGCAGCTTGGCCGGTAGCGGAGGCACAGATACGCAGTATTTT. This sequence encodes CASSLAGSGGTDTQYF.

This rearrangement joins TRBV7-2 to TRBJ1-1; tentatively, D is TRBD1 (5 bases). This CDR3 spans 14 amino acids. Trimming pared 5 bases from V and 1 base from J, leaving 11 bases between. The germline V gene encodes CDR1 SGHTA and CDR2 FQGNSA. CDR3 amino acids: CASSPGRGNTEAFF. The CDR3 nucleotides read TGTGCCAGCAGCCCAGGGAGGGGGAACACTGAAGCTTTCTTT.

This rearrangement joins TRBV6-6 to TRBJ2-3; 7 positions agree with TRBD1. Germline lookup yields CDR1 MNHNY and CDR2 SVGAGI (reference sequence). CDR3 size: 13 residues. The V and J ends lost 6 bases and 4 bases, in that order; junction bases with no gene match: 4. Here the CDR3 reads CASRRQGSDTQYF. The CDR3 DNA follows: TGTGCCAGCAGGAGACAGGGCTCAGATACGCAGTATTTT.

The chain joins TRBV15 to TRBJ2-5; tentatively, D is TRBD2 (7 bases). This CDR3 comprises 14 residues. Germline CDR1 is LNHNV and CDR2 is YYDKDF (reference sequence). Trimming stripped 0 bases from V and 7 bases from J, with 12 bases between. The CDR3 sequence: CATSRDWGGGTQYF. The CDR3 DNA sequence: TGTGCCACCAGCAGAGATTGGGGAGGGGGGACCCAGTACTTC.

This sequence joins TRBV7-9 and TRBJ2-7; D may be TRBD1 (6 bases). The CDR3 totals 15 residues. V shed 4 bases and J shed 1 base, with 14 bases lying between them. Germline V gene lookup returns CDR1 SEHNR and CDR2 FQNEAQ (reference sequence). Here the CDR3 reads CASSSSGQPSYEQYF. In DNA, the CDR3 is TGTGCCAGCAGCTCCTCGGGACAACCTTCCTACGAGCAGTACTTC. The entire variable domain, with the rest obtained from reference TRBV7-9 and TRBJ2-7, is as follows: DTGVSQNPRHKITKRGQNVTFRCDPISEHNRLYWYRQTLGQGPEFLTYFQNEAQLEKSRLLSDRFSAERPKGSFSTLEIQRTEQGDSAMYLCASSSSGQPSYEQYFGPGTRLTVT.

The rearrangement uses TRBV2 and TRBJ2-7; 8 bases match TRBD2. The V segment lost 2 bases and the J segment 4 bases; nucleotides outside the gene matches: 10. The CDR3 covers 16 residues. The germline V gene has CDR1 SNHLY and CDR2 FYNNEI. For the CDR3, the DNA is TGTGCCAGCAGTGAAAGGGGTAGCGGGGATGATTACGAGCAGTACTTC. Protein product: CASSERGSGDDYEQYF.

As DNA, the CDR3 is TGTGCCAGCAGAGAACCGGGACAGGGGGCTGGGCAGTACTTC. Its protein is CASREPGQGAGQYF. The gene calls are TRBV2 and TRBJ2-7, with TRBD1 matching 12 bases. This CDR3 comprises 14 residues. The J segment lost 9 bases and the V segment lost 6 bases, leaving 9 bases of the junction unmatched. CDR1 SNHLY and CDR2 FYNNEI come from the germline V gene.

The genes are TRBV2 and TRBJ2-1, with 15 bases aligning to TRBD2. Germline trimming cut 6 bases from V and 4 bases from J; bases unmatched to any gene: 7. Germline values: CDR1 SNHLY, CDR2 FYNNEI. The CDR3 is 17 residues long. The CDR3 loop is CASRGLAGGLPYNEQFF. CDR3 nucleotides: TGTGCCAGCAGGGGACTAGCGGGGGGCCTCCCTTACAATGAGCAGTTCTTC.

This chain uses TRBV4-3 with TRBJ2-1, with 7 nucleotides matching TRBD1. Unmatched junction bases numbered 9, after V lost 4 bases and J lost 6 bases. The CDR3 is made up of 15 amino acids. Germline V CDR1 and CDR2: LGHNA, YSLEER. The CDR3 DNA sequence: TGCGCCAGCAGCCCCCCGTTGCGGACAGGCAATGAGCAGTTCTTC. Translation gives CASSPPLRTGNEQFF.

Comment on this clone: At one end, the junction sequence differs from germline, possibly due to a read error. The rearrangement joins TRBV7-7 to TRBJ2-3, with TRBD2 identical over 10 bases. Germline V CDR1 and CDR2: SSHAT, FNYEAQ (reference sequence). The CDR3 is 17 amino acids. This chain's CDR3 is CASSLGASGGLTDTQYF. The CDR3 DNA reads TGTGCTAGCAGCTTAGGGGCTAGCGGGGGCCTCACAGATACGCAGTATTTT.

The chain couples TRBV28 to TRBJ2-7, with 9 positions matching TRBD1. The CDR3 has 18 residues. Germline V gene sequence: CDR1 MDHEN, CDR2 SYDVKM. Unmatched junction bases numbered 14, after V lost 2 bases and J lost 3 bases. This CDR3 is CASSLAGTGTSLFYEQYF. CDR3 DNA: TGTGCCAGCAGTTTAGCCGGGACAGGGACTTCCCTCTTCTACGAGCAGTACTTC.